These 27 T cell receptor beta chains were sequenced from one sample in a study of glioma-infiltrating T cells. Amplification of TCR alpha and beta CDR3 regions from RNA used iRepertoire nested multiplex PCR. TCRdb reanalysed the multiplex PCR reads using MiXCR and keeps one entry per CDR3 protein. The sample comprises some 150,000 distinct CDR3 sequences, 39% of which are singletons, and 20% to 25% rests with the top ten. Sequences were obtained from glioma tissue, nonneoplastic brain tissue, or PBMCs (not recorded which). The receptor set was obtained from a human donor with low-grade glioma or glioblastoma, undergoing nonglioma brain surgery, or in good health (not recorded which).

The rearrangement links TRBV20-1 to TRBJ2-7; 9 bases map to TRBD2. Germline V gene sequence: CDR1 DFQATT, CDR2 SNEGSKA (reference sequence). The CDR3 loop spans 13 amino acids. V trimming: 1 base; J trimming: 9 bases; junction bases outside the gene matches: 7. The CDR3 loop reads CSARGSGSHGQYF. CDR3 DNA sequence: TGCAGTGCTAGAGGTAGCGGGAGCCACGGGCAGTACTTC.

The CDR3 protein is CASSRLAGSEDTQYF. DNA for the CDR3: TGTGCCAGCAGCCGTCTAGCGGGGAGCGAAGATACGCAGTATTTT. V usage is TRBV7-3 and J usage is TRBJ2-3; 9 bases line up with TRBD2. Germline-derived CDR1 and CDR2 are SGHTA and FQGTGA. Losses at the gene ends were 5 bases for V and 5 bases for J; bases not matched to a gene: 8. This CDR3 comprises 15 residues.

This clonotype was seen only a few times. The chain is built from TRBV6-1 and TRBJ2-5; 12 bases are a match to TRBD2. The CDR3 runs to 15 residues. The germline V gene encodes CDR1 MNHNS and CDR2 SASEGT. V was clipped by 6 bases and J by 5 bases; unmatched bases: 7. CDR3 DNA: TGTGCCAGCAGCCTGCTAGCGGGGGGGCGCGAGACCCAGTACTTC. Translated: CASSLLAGGRETQYF.

This chain links TRBV2 with TRBJ1-2; D unresolved. Germline V CDR1 and CDR2: SNHLY, FYNNEI. Trimming removed 8 bases at V and 3 bases at J, with 13 bases between. The CDR3 runs to 13 residues. The CDR3 nucleotides read TGTGCCAGCGTTGGAGATTCGGACTATGGCTACACCTTC. It yields the protein CASVGDSDYGYTF.

This chain joins TRBV6-2 or TRBV6-3 and TRBJ1-1; D is unresolved. V lost 5 bases to trimming and J lost 4 bases, with 14 bases between them. Germline CDR1 MNHEY, CDR2 SVGEGT. The CDR3 is 14 amino acids. CDR3 in amino acids: CASSRLGESTEAFF. The CDR3 DNA reads TGTGCCAGCAGTCGCCTCGGAGAGAGCACTGAAGCTTTCTTT.

In its sample, this clonotype was seen a few times. The chain carries TRBV27 and TRBJ1-4; 8 bases agree with TRBD1. V dropped 2 bases and J dropped 5; count of bases not matched to a gene: 4. Germline-derived CDR1 and CDR2 are MNHEY and SMNVEV (reference sequence). This CDR3 contains 15 residues. This CDR3 is CASSLETGANEKLFF. The CDR3 coding sequence is TGTGCCAGCAGTTTAGAGACAGGGGCAAATGAAAAACTGTTTTTT.

The CDR3 reads CSARVLAGGNASTDTQYF. DNA for the CDR3: TGCAGTGCTAGAGTACTAGCGGGGGGTAACGCTAGCACAGATACGCAGTATTTT. The chain uses TRBV20-1 and TRBJ2-3, with 12 nucleotides matching TRBD2. CDR3 length equals 18 residues. Germline assignment: CDR1 DFQATT and CDR2 SNEGSKA (reference sequence). After removal of 1 base from V and 0 bases from J, the junction contained 8 bases not matched to a gene.

Of note for this clonotype: A clone one base away is much larger, so this may be a read error. Here the CDR3 omits its conserved ending phenylalanine or tryptophan, so a read error is the likely source. The chain is built from TRBV6-2 or TRBV6-3 and TRBJ1-1, with D hard to call. This CDR3 is built from 11 residues. CDR1 and CDR2 (germline): MNHEY, SVGEGT. V was pared by 8 bases and J by 3 bases, with 7 bases between. The CDR3 loop reads CASDLYTEAFI. The DNA of the CDR3 is TGTGCCAGCGACTTGTACACTGAAGCTTTCATT.

This clonotype was recorded many times. V and J are TRBV6-2 or TRBV6-3 and TRBJ1-3, with no clear D. Germline V gene lookup returns CDR1 MNHEY and CDR2 SVGEGT. The CDR3 consists of 15 residues. V was shortened by 2 bases and J by 0 bases, with 8 bases between the two germline ends. CDR3 DNA: TGTGCCAGCAGTTACCGGCCGGACTCTGGAAACACCATATATTTT. Its protein is CASSYRPDSGNTIYF.

CDR3 nucleotide sequence: TGTGCCAGCAGTTACCGGGGCAGCCCACAAGAGACCCAGTACTTC. This sequence encodes CASSYRGSPQETQYF. The chain joins TRBV6-5 to TRBJ2-5; D is tentatively TRBD1 or TRBD2 (5 bases each). CDR1 MNHEY and CDR2 SVGAGI come from the germline V gene. The V gene lost 2 bases and the J gene lost 2 bases, with 12 bases spanning the gap. CDR3 length: 15 residues.

V gene TRBV25-1 combines with J gene TRBJ2-1; no reliable D call. The CDR3 runs 16 residues. Germline V gene lookup returns CDR1 MGHDK and CDR2 SYGVNS. Between the trimmed V and J ends, which lost 5 bases and 5 bases, there was a span of 19 bases. CDR3 in DNA: TGTGCCAGCAGTCCCCAGTATTGGACCGATCACAATGAGCAGTTCTTC. Protein sequence: CASSPQYWTDHNEQFF. The full variable domain, in which reference TRBV25-1 and TRBJ2-1 provide the parts outside the CDR3, is EADIYQTPRYLVIGTGKKITLECSQTMGHDKMYWYQQDPGMELHLIHYSYGVNSTEKGDLSSESTVSRIRTEHFPLTLESARPSHTSQYLCASSPQYWTDHNEQFFGPGTRLTVL.

Notes on this clonotype: Its ends do not fully match the called genes, so a read error is possible. This rearrangement joins TRBV27 to TRBJ2-3; 7 bases are shared with TRBD1. Looked up from germline, CDR1 is MNHEY and CDR2 is SMNVEV (reference sequence). This CDR3 region has 16 residues. The CDR3 nucleotides read TGTGCCACCAGTGACCTCCGTGACAGGGCAAAAGATACGCAGTATTTT. This translates into CATSDLRDRAKDTQYF.

This clonotype has only a few counts. The J gene is TRBJ1-1, the V gene TRBV6-2 or TRBV6-3; possible D gene TRBD1, 6 bases. Trimming stripped 11 bases from V and 0 bases from J, with 10 bases between. The germline V gene encodes CDR1 MNHEY and CDR2 SVGEGT. The CDR3 is 12 amino acids. The CDR3 here is CAAGQMNTEAFF. The CDR3 DNA is TGTGCCGCCGGACAGATGAACACTGAAGCTTTCTTT.

The sample holds one count of this clonotype. One base away lies a much larger clone, so this may be a sequencing read error. The chain recombines TRBV6-2 or TRBV6-3 with TRBJ2-3; D possibly matches TRBD1 or TRBD2 (5 bases each). From germline, CDR1 is MNHEY and CDR2 SVGEGT. Trimming shortened V by 3 bases and J by 10 bases, and 14 bases separated the two germline ends. The CDR3 extends over 13 amino acids. This CDR3 is CASSYGTDDAQYF. In DNA, the CDR3 is TGTGCCAGCAGTTATGGGACGGATGATGCGCAGTATTTT.

The chain recombines TRBV6-2 or TRBV6-3 with TRBJ2-1; the D gene could be TRBD1 or TRBD2 (6 bases each). Trimming removed 7 bases from V and 9 bases from J, with 13 bases in between. Germline CDR1 reads MNHEY; CDR2 reads SVGEGT. The CDR3 length is 12 residues. The CDR3 sequence is CASKAGGGEQFF. CDR3 DNA sequence: TGTGCCAGCAAAGCCGGGGGCGGTGAGCAGTTCTTC.

The rearrangement uses TRBV7-2 and TRBJ2-1; the D is unclear. The CDR3 runs to 15 residues. Germline CDR1 is SGHTA and CDR2 is FQGNSA. Trimming took 1 base from V and 4 from J, leaving 11 bases between them. CDR3 coding DNA: TGTGCCAGCAGCTTAGATCGAAGCAATTACAATGAGCAGTTCTTC. It is translated as CASSLDRSNYNEQFF.

In regard to this clonotype: A much bigger clone sits one base away, suggesting this may be a read error. This likely comes from a read error, as the CDR3 has no conserved phenylalanine or tryptophan at its end. The DNA is left out, because the CDR3 cannot be placed on it with certainty; the CDR3 is given as TCRdb lists it. This rearrangement joins TRBV6-2 or TRBV6-3 to TRBJ1-1. The germline V gene encodes CDR1 MNHEY and CDR2 SVGEGT. The CDR3 length is 12 residues, termini included. The CDR3 is CASSSWTGTGFV.

This sequence joins TRBV20-1 and TRBJ2-2, with D maybe TRBD1 (5 bases). V lost 2 bases and J 1 base, leaving 8 bases between the germline ends. The CDR3 is 14 residues long. Germline CDR1 DFQATT, CDR2 SNEGSKA (reference sequence). In nucleotides, the CDR3 is TGCAGTGCTAGAAACAGGCGGAACACCGGGGAGCTGTTTTTT. This translates into CSARNRRNTGELFF.

This sequence joins TRBV24-1 and TRBJ2-1, with TRBD1 as a possible D gene (5 bases). The ends were cut back, 9 bases at V and 6 bases at J, with 14 bases in the middle. This CDR3 contains 13 residues. Germline V gene data show CDR1 as KGHDR and CDR2 as SFDVKD. The CDR3 loop reads CATGRGGSNEQFF. CDR3 DNA sequence: TGTGCCACCGGTAGGGGCGGATCCAATGAGCAGTTCTTC.

The V gene is TRBV28, the J gene TRBJ2-5; D possibly matches TRBD1 or TRBD2 (6 bases each). The V gene's germline CDR1 is MDHEN and CDR2 SYDVKM. The CDR3 has 13 amino acids. V shed 3 bases and J shed 5 bases, with 10 bases lying between them. The CDR3 coding sequence is TGTGCCAGCAGTTTGGGGGGCGACGAGACCCAGTACTTC. This encodes CASSLGGDETQYF.

The chain links TRBV6-2 or TRBV6-3 to TRBJ2-1; no definite D call. V lost 5 bases, J lost 0 bases, and 17 bases lay in between. The CDR3 has 17 amino acids. Germline V gives CDR1 MNHEY, CDR2 SVGEGT. The CDR3 DNA follows: TGTGCCAGCAGTCCTTGGTCACTATGGAGCTCCTACAATGAGCAGTTCTTC. This codes for CASSPWSLWSSYNEQFF.

The V call is TRBV2, the J call TRBJ2-5; D not certain. V was clipped by 4 bases and J by 5 bases, with 5 bases between them. Germline-derived CDR1 and CDR2 are SNHLY and FYNNEI. This CDR3 is built from 11 residues. The DNA for the CDR3 is TGTGCCAGCAGTGTTGGGGAGACCCAGTACTTC. Translating it yields CASSVGETQYF. Filled out from reference TRBV2 and TRBJ2-5, the complete variable domain reads EPEVTQTPSHQVTQMGQEVILRCVPISNHLYFYWYRQILGQKVEFLVSFYNNEISEKSEIFDDQFSVERPDGSNFTLKIRSTKLEDSAMYFCASSVGETQYFGPGTRLLVL.

The chain couples TRBV28 to TRBJ2-1, with D perhaps being TRBD1 or TRBD2 (5 bases each). This CDR3 has 16 amino acids. Germline V CDR1 and CDR2: MDHEN, SYDVKM. V was trimmed by 3 bases and J by 7 bases, leaving 19 bases between them. The CDR3 here is CASSFSPGFRENEQFF. CDR3 nucleotides: TGTGCCAGCAGTTTTTCTCCGGGGTTCAGGGAAAATGAGCAGTTCTTC. Full variable domain (outside the CDR3, taken from reference TRBV28 and TRBJ2-1): DVKVTQSSRYLVKRTGEKVFLECVQDMDHENMFWYRQDPGLGLRLIYFSYDVKMKEKGDIPEGYSVSREKKERFSLILESASTNQTSMYLCASSFSPGFRENEQFFGPGTRLTVL.

The chain employs TRBV7-2 and TRBJ2-3; TRBD2 is a possible D gene (6 bases). Trimming left V 1 base short and J 6 bases short, with 20 bases between. Germline V gene lookup returns CDR1 SGHTA and CDR2 FQGNSA. The CDR3 extends over 17 amino acids. CDR3 amino acids: CASSLVPGVFVGDTQYF. In nucleotides, the CDR3 is TGTGCCAGCAGCTTAGTACCGGGAGTATTTGTCGGGGATACGCAGTATTTT.

This clonotype was detected only a few times. This sequence joins TRBV6-1 and TRBJ2-4, with 9 bases lining up with TRBD1. Germline V gene lookup returns CDR1 MNHNS and CDR2 SASEGT. This CDR3 spans 11 amino acids. The V and J ends lost 6 bases and 13 bases, in that order; junction bases with no gene match: 4. The CDR3 DNA reads TGTGCCAGCAGCCCCGGACAGGGGCAGTACTTC. This sequence encodes CASSPGQGQYF.

As regards this clonotype: At one boundary the junction diverges from the germline segment, which might be a read error. This chain links TRBV6-6 with TRBJ1-1; a possible D gene is TRBD1 (6 bases). Germline V gene lookup returns CDR1 MNHNY and CDR2 SVGAGI (reference sequence). The CDR3 is made up of 17 amino acids. The CDR3 DNA is TGTGCCAGCAGTGACGGAGGGGGTCCAGTCATGAACACTGAAGCCTTCTTT. Amino acids: CASSDGGGPVMNTEAFF.

This chain joins TRBV4-1 and TRBJ1-2, with D uncertain. The length of the CDR3 is 15 residues. Trimming removed 0 bases from V and 3 bases from J, with 11 bases in between. Germline V gene lookup returns CDR1 MGHRA and CDR2 YSYEKL. This CDR3 is CASSQDPGPDYGYTF. The CDR3 DNA is TGCGCCAGCAGCCAAGACCCCGGGCCAGACTATGGCTACACCTTC.